This TCR beta chain is drawn from a study of metastatic and nonmetastatic thyroid tumors. Concerning this clone itself: This may be a read error, as it is one base from a much larger clone.

TCRdb reanalyzed the PCR reads via MiXCR. The table includes tens of thousands of clones, around 20% detected once. Germline V gene data show CDR1 as SEHNR and CDR2 as FQNEAQ (reference sequence). CDR3 length: 13 residues. Until they underwent thyroid surgery, no patient had received any treatment. This TCR derives from a female donor with papillary thyroid cancer or a benign thyroid nodule (not recorded which). Some clones in this sample may be carry-over from other donors' samples. Sequenced sample: blood. This sequence joins TRBV7-9 and TRBJ1-2; D unclear. CDR3 loop: CASSLGSSYGYTF. The CDR3 DNA follows: TGCGCCAGCAGCTTAGGGTCTAGCTATGGCTACACCTTC.